This is a list of T cell receptor beta chains from one sample in a study of blood T cell repertoires in COVID-19. Sequenced by immunoSEQ multiplex PCR; TCRdb stores in-frame clones only, minus some. The sample includes 100,000 to 150,000 clones, 85% seen only once; the top ten take less than 8.5%. Sequencing was performed on peripheral blood. These TCRs come from a man older than 75 with active or convalescent COVID-19. Both conserved end residues are part of each CDR3. Each record gives: J gene, V gene, clone size, D gene, CDR3 protein, CDR3 DNA. A D gene is named only where the DNA matches it firmly. Clone size is given for some rows only: seen once, a few or many times, or a class if the clone is expanded.

J gene: TRBJ1-1; V gene: TRBV29-1; clone size: -; D gene: -; CDR3 protein: CSARQSHTEAFF; CDR3 DNA: TGCAGCGCCCGACAGTCTCACACTGAAGCTTTCTTT
J gene: TRBJ2-7; V gene: TRBV7-8; clone size: -; D gene: TRBD1; CDR3 protein: CASSPLAGTGGYEQYF; CDR3 DNA: TGTGCCAGCAGCCCCCTAGCCGGGACAGGGGGCTACGAGCAGTACTTC
J gene: TRBJ1-5; V gene: TRBV12-3/TRBV12-4; clone size: -; D gene: -; CDR3 protein: CASTGGDQPQHF; CDR3 DNA: TGTGCCAGCACGGGGGGCGATCAGCCCCAGCATTTT
J gene: TRBJ2-3; V gene: TRBV24-1; clone size: once; D gene: -; CDR3 protein: CATSDSRTDTQYF; CDR3 DNA: TGTGCCACCAGTGATTCTAGAACAGATACGCAGTATTTT
J gene: TRBJ1-2; V gene: TRBV5-1; clone size: -; D gene: TRBD1; CDR3 protein: CASSLAGGYGYTF; CDR3 DNA: TGCGCCAGCAGCTTGGCAGGGGGGTATGGCTACACCTTC
J gene: TRBJ1-1; V gene: TRBV11-2; clone size: -; D gene: TRBD1; CDR3 protein: CASSGQGGTEAFF; CDR3 DNA: TGTGCCAGCAGCGGTCAGGGGGGAACTGAAGCTTTCTTT
J gene: TRBJ1-4; V gene: TRBV5-1; clone size: -; D gene: -; CDR3 protein: CASSGGITTNEKLFF; CDR3 DNA: TGCGCCAGCAGCGGCGGGATTACAACTAATGAAAAACTGTTTTTT
J gene: TRBJ1-2; V gene: TRBV19; clone size: -; D gene: TRBD1; CDR3 protein: CASSSTGTGDAGYTF; CDR3 DNA: TGTGCCAGTAGCAGCACCGGGACAGGAGACGCTGGCTACACCTTC
J gene: TRBJ1-5; V gene: TRBV4-3; clone size: -; D gene: -; CDR3 protein: CASSQQPEVQPQHF; CDR3 DNA: TGCGCCAGCAGCCAACAGCCGGAGGTTCAGCCCCAGCATTTT
J gene: TRBJ2-3; V gene: TRBV7-2; clone size: once; D gene: TRBD2; CDR3 protein: CASSLARGEADTQYF; CDR3 DNA: TGTGCCAGCAGCTTAGCGCGGGGGGAGGCAGATACGCAGTATTTT
J gene: TRBJ2-5; V gene: TRBV9; clone size: -; D gene: -; CDR3 protein: CASSGSAGGETQYF; CDR3 DNA: TGTGCCAGCAGCGGGTCGGCTGGGGGGGAGACCCAGTACTTC
J gene: TRBJ1-1; V gene: TRBV7-2; clone size: -; D gene: -; CDR3 protein: CASSLDTNTEAFF; CDR3 DNA: TGTGCCAGCAGCTTAGACACGAACACTGAAGCTTTCTTT
J gene: TRBJ2-3; V gene: TRBV4-2; clone size: -; D gene: TRBD2; CDR3 protein: CASSQDPGGSTDTQYF; CDR3 DNA: TGTGCCAGCAGCCAAGACCCCGGGGGGTCCACAGATACGCAGTATTTT
J gene: TRBJ2-3; V gene: TRBV30; clone size: -; D gene: -; CDR3 protein: CAWSVGGDTQYF; CDR3 DNA: TGTGCCTGGAGTGTGGGGGGAGATACGCAGTATTTT
J gene: TRBJ1-5; V gene: TRBV19; clone size: once; D gene: -; CDR3 protein: CASLYLGSPQPQHF; CDR3 DNA: TGTGCCAGCCTGTATCTCGGGTCCCCCCAGCCCCAGCATTTT
J gene: TRBJ1-4; V gene: TRBV7-2; clone size: -; D gene: -; CDR3 protein: CASSAKSSNEKLFF; CDR3 DNA: TGTGCCAGCAGCGCCAAATCCAGTAATGAAAAACTGTTTTTT
J gene: TRBJ1-4; V gene: TRBV9; clone size: once; D gene: TRBD1; CDR3 protein: CASSEGQGDNEKLFF; CDR3 DNA: TGTGCCAGCAGCGAGGGACAGGGCGATAATGAAAAACTGTTTTTT
J gene: TRBJ2-7; V gene: TRBV21-1; clone size: -; D gene: -; CDR3 protein: CASSPRANSGGSYEQYF; CDR3 DNA: TGTGCCAGCAGCCCTAGAGCGAATAGCGGGGGGTCCTACGAGCAGTACTTC
J gene: TRBJ2-1; V gene: TRBV3-1/TRBV3-2; clone size: -; D gene: TRBD1; CDR3 protein: CASSRGTGPYNEQFF; CDR3 DNA: TGTGCCAGCAGCCGCGGGACAGGACCTTACAATGAGCAGTTCTTC
J gene: TRBJ2-3; V gene: TRBV2; clone size: -; D gene: -; CDR3 protein: CASSEAYRGTDTQYF; CDR3 DNA: TGTGCCAGCAGTGAAGCCTACAGGGGCACAGATACGCAGTATTTT
J gene: TRBJ1-1; V gene: TRBV5-5; clone size: -; D gene: -; CDR3 protein: CASSRTPATMNTEAFF; CDR3 DNA: TGTGCCAGCAGCCGGACTCCGGCAACTATGAACACTGAAGCTTTCTTT
J gene: TRBJ2-5; V gene: TRBV6-6; clone size: once; D gene: -; CDR3 protein: CASKGGVYQETQYF; CDR3 DNA: TGTGCCAGCAAGGGGGGGGTTTACCAAGAGACCCAGTACTTC
J gene: TRBJ2-7; V gene: TRBV21-1; clone size: -; D gene: -; CDR3 protein: CASSNTGGGADNSYEQYF; CDR3 DNA: TGTGCCAGCAGCAATACGGGGGGGGGAGCCGACAACTCCTACGAGCAGTACTTC
J gene: TRBJ2-1; V gene: TRBV11-2; clone size: -; D gene: TRBD2; CDR3 protein: CASSPGTSGANEQFF; CDR3 DNA: TGTGCCAGCAGCCCAGGGACTAGCGGGGCCAATGAGCAGTTCTTC
J gene: TRBJ2-1; V gene: TRBV18; clone size: -; D gene: TRBD1; CDR3 protein: CASSPSGQGFNEQFF; CDR3 DNA: TGTGCCAGCTCACCGTCCGGACAGGGGTTCAATGAGCAGTTCTTC
J gene: TRBJ2-7; V gene: TRBV11-2; clone size: -; D gene: -; CDR3 protein: CASSFSGASYEQYF; CDR3 DNA: TGTGCCAGCAGCTTCTCGGGAGCCTCCTACGAGCAGTACTTC
J gene: TRBJ2-1; V gene: TRBV28; clone size: -; D gene: -; CDR3 protein: CASWAVYNEQFF; CDR3 DNA: TGTGCCAGCTGGGCTGTCTACAATGAGCAGTTCTTC
J gene: TRBJ2-5; V gene: TRBV18; clone size: -; D gene: TRBD1; CDR3 protein: CASSLNRPRTGLTQETQYF; CDR3 DNA: TGTGCCAGCTCACTCAATCGTCCCCGGACAGGCCTGACCCAAGAGACCCAGTACTTC
J gene: TRBJ2-1; V gene: TRBV7-9; clone size: -; D gene: -; CDR3 protein: CASSLTENYNEQFF; CDR3 DNA: TGTGCCAGCAGCTTAACAGAGAACTACAATGAGCAGTTCTTC
J gene: TRBJ2-1; V gene: TRBV24-1; clone size: -; D gene: TRBD2; CDR3 protein: CATSDLGLAGGKNEQFF; CDR3 DNA: TGTGCCACCAGTGATTTGGGGCTAGCGGGAGGAAAGAATGAGCAGTTCTTC
J gene: TRBJ2-3; V gene: TRBV7-2; clone size: -; D gene: -; CDR3 protein: CASSLVSGRRGTDTQYF; CDR3 DNA: TGTGCCAGCAGCTTAGTCAGCGGGCGAAGAGGCACAGATACGCAGTATTTT
J gene: TRBJ2-3; V gene: TRBV14; clone size: -; D gene: -; CDR3 protein: CASSPYTLDTQYF; CDR3 DNA: TGTGCCAGCAGCCCATACACGTTAGATACGCAGTATTTT
J gene: TRBJ1-2; V gene: TRBV28; clone size: once; D gene: -; CDR3 protein: CASRGLYGYTF; CDR3 DNA: TGTGCCAGCAGGGGCCTCTATGGCTACACCTTC